These 8 T cell receptor beta chains were sequenced from one sample in a study of control samples from healthy donors and cancer patients. Clones were sequenced by immunoSEQ multiplex PCR, and TCRdb holds only the in-frame ones, with some missing. The sample lists 75,000 to 90,000 clones, more than 75% seen once, with roughly 2.1% in the top ten. What was sequenced was blood. The receptors were sampled from a woman aged 40 to 55 in good health.

The gene calls are TRBV27 and TRBJ1-5; D unclear. CDR3 length: 15 amino acids. The V end lost 0 bases, the J end lost 6 bases, and 12 bases lay between the germline ends. CDR1 and CDR2 (germline): MNHEY, SMNVEV (reference sequence). This CDR3 is CASSLSWGKGQPQHF. The CDR3 DNA sequence: TGTGCCAGCAGTTTATCCTGGGGAAAGGGTCAGCCCCAGCATTTT.

The chain recombines TRBV7-3 with TRBJ2-7; either TRBD1 or TRBD2 may fit D (7 bases each). The germline V gene has CDR1 SGHTA and CDR2 FQGTGA. The CDR3 has 13 residues. The V gene lost 5 bases and the J gene lost 5 bases, with 13 bases spanning the gap. CDR3 amino acids: CASSPGGDHEQYF. Written as DNA, the CDR3 is TGTGCCAGCAGCCCAGGGGGGGACCACGAGCAGTACTTC.

This sequence joins TRBV18 and TRBJ2-3; D unclear. Germline V CDR1 and CDR2: KGHSH, LQKENI. CDR3 size: 12 residues. Trimming took 2 bases from V and 4 from J, leaving 4 bases between them. The DNA for the CDR3 is TGTGCCAGCTCACCAGGGCCAGATACGCAGTATTTT. Translated, it gives CASSPGPDTQYF.

By sample share, this clone is medium-sized (0.01 to 0.1%). The V call is TRBV19, the J call TRBJ2-7; no firm D call. Trimming stripped 3 bases from V and 5 bases from J, with 11 bases between. Germline CDR1 LNHDA, CDR2 SQIVND (reference sequence). This CDR3 contains 13 residues. In DNA, the CDR3 is TGTGCCAGTAGTATGACGAGAGCCGACGAGCAGTACTTC. Translation gives CASSMTRADEQYF.

The chain is built from TRBV10-2 and TRBJ2-1; 12 nucleotides agree with TRBD2. The CDR3 is made up of 15 amino acids. The V and J ends lost 5 bases and 4 bases, in that order; junction bases with no gene match: 3. The germline V gene has CDR1 WSHSY and CDR2 SAAADI. CDR3 in DNA: TGCGCCAGCAGTCCGACTAGCGGGGGATACAATGAGCAGTTCTTC. Amino acid sequence: CASSPTSGGYNEQFF.

The chain has TRBV18 and TRBJ2-7; 10 positions match TRBD1. CDR1 is KGHSH, CDR2 LQKENI, per germline. This CDR3 comprises 15 residues. V was clipped by 2 bases and J by 3 bases; unmatched bases: 4. The CDR3 nucleotides are TGTGCCAGCTCACCAGGACAGGGGGGAAACTACGAGCAGTACTTC. It encodes CASSPGQGGNYEQYF.

This clone was observed a few times. V gene TRBV7-2 combines with J gene TRBJ1-1; D not resolved. Trimming left V 6 bases short and J 7 bases short, with 12 bases between. Per the germline V gene, CDR1 is SGHTA and CDR2 is FQGNSA. There are 12 residues in the CDR3. In DNA form, the CDR3 reads TGTGCCAGCAGTTTCTTCGACGGTGAAGCTTTCTTT. This gives the protein CASSFFDGEAFF.

This clone was observed once. The chain carries TRBV19 and TRBJ1-6; no clear D. The CDR3 extends over 15 amino acids. V was trimmed by 7 bases and J by 7 bases, leaving 17 bases between them. Germline V gene data show CDR1 as LNHDA and CDR2 as SQIVND (reference sequence). The DNA of the CDR3 is TGTGCCAGTAAGGAGGTCCCGCGGGGAAATTCACCCCTCCACTTT. Translation gives CASKEVPRGNSPLHF.